This T cell receptor (beta chain) was captured in a study of blood T cell repertoires in COVID-19. Study details: Specimens from acute and convalescent COVID-19 originated in the United States, Italy and Spain. PBMCs, B-cell-depleted T cells, or T cells provided the cDNA or gDNA that made up the material.

In the study's own analysis: It was from reference gene primer amplification that nucleated cell counts were estimated. This table comes from immunoSEQ multiplex PCR, and its TCRdb copy is limited to in-frame clones, with some not included. V and J calls and clone size follow that table, whereas D and trimming were derived from the DNA. Counted here are around 83,000 clones, approximately 86% occurring once; the ten biggest clones make up roughly 8%. CDR3 size: 14 residues. Germline lookup yields CDR1 MDHEN and CDR2 SYDVKM. V was pared by 5 bases and J by 7 bases, with 10 bases of the junction left unmatched.

The sequenced sample consisted of peripheral blood. The sequence derives from a man older than 75 with active or convalescent COVID-19. The chain is built from TRBV28 and TRBJ1-2; TRBD1 aligns across 7 bases. DNA for the CDR3: TGTGCCAGCAGTCTCGCCCCCGGGACAGCTGGCTACACCTTC. It encodes CASSLAPGTAGYTF.